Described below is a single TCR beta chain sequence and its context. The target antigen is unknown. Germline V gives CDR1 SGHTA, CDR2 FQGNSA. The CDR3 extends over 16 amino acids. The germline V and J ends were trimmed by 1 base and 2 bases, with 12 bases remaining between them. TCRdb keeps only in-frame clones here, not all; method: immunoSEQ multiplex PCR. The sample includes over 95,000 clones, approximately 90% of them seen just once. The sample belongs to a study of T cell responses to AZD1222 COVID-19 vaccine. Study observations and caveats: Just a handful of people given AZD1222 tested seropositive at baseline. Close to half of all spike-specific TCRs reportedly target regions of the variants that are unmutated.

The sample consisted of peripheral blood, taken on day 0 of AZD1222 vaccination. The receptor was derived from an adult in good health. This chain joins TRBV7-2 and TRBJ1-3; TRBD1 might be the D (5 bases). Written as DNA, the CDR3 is TGTGCCAGCAGCTTAGGTGGGGGGTATACTGGAAACACCATATATTTT. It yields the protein CASSLGGGYTGNTIYF.